Listed below are T cell receptor beta chains from one sample, sequenced in a study of blood T cell repertoires in COVID-19. Method: immunoSEQ multiplex PCR; TCRdb's copy keeps in-frame clones and lacks some. The sample contains a few hundred thousand clones, about 85% of which appear only once. Sequencing input: PBMCs or T cells enriched from blood (not recorded which). These receptors came from a woman aged 25 to 39 who had recovered from COVID-19. CDR3s include the opening cysteine and the closing phenylalanine or tryptophan. Each record gives: V gene, D gene, clone size, J gene, CDR3 protein, CDR3 DNA. The D gene is left open where the match is weak. Only some rows state a clone size, as once, few, many or a class for expanded clones.

>TRBV2|TRBD2|.|TRBJ2-3
CASSHDRLGLADMNTQYF
TGTGCCAGCAGTCACGACCGCTTGGGACTAGCGGATATGAATACGCAGTATTTT
>TRBV30|TRBD2|.|TRBJ2-7
CAWRKTSPYEQYF
TGTGCCTGGAGGAAGACTAGCCCCTACGAGCAGTACTTC
>TRBV5-1|TRBD1|.|TRBJ1-1
CASSLTRDRVEAFF
TGCGCCAGCAGCTTGACCCGGGACAGGGTGGAGGCTTTCTTT
>TRBV7-9|TRBD1|.|TRBJ1-2
CASSNGDNRGGGYTF
TGTGCCAGCAGCAATGGAGACAACAGGGGAGGAGGCTACACCTTC
>TRBV7-6|.|.|TRBJ1-5
CASSPGAGNQPQHF
TGTGCCAGCAGCCCTGGGGCGGGCAATCAGCCCCAGCATTTT
>TRBV2|.|.|TRBJ2-1
CASTWGPMNEQFF
TGTGCCAGCACTTGGGGGCCGATGAATGAGCAGTTCTTC
>TRBV5-8|TRBD1|.|TRBJ2-5
CAGGGTGQETQYF
TGTGCCGGCGGTGGGACAGGCCAAGAGACCCAGTACTTC
>TRBV12-3/TRBV12-4|TRBD1|.|TRBJ1-1
CASSFHRGSAFF
TGTGCCAGCAGTTTTCACAGGGGATCGGCTTTCTTT
>TRBV20-1|.|.|TRBJ1-2
CSASPRYGYTF
TGCAGTGCTAGCCCTCGCTATGGCTACACCTTC
>TRBV19|TRBD1|.|TRBJ1-3
CASSPRRGTGNTIYF
TGTGCCAGTAGCCCCCGCAGGGGGACTGGAAACACCATATATTTT
>TRBV5-6|.|.|TRBJ1-1
CASSLGWTVNTEAFF
TGTGCCAGCAGCTTGGGTTGGACAGTGAACACTGAAGCTTTCTTT
>TRBV9|.|.|TRBJ1-6
CASQAGAYSPLHF
TGTGCCAGCCAAGCGGGGGCGTATTCACCCCTCCACTTT
>TRBV7-9|.|.|TRBJ1-1
CASSLSPGGKAFF
TGTGCCAGCAGCTTAAGTCCGGGAGGGAAAGCTTTCTTT
>TRBV6-5|.|.|TRBJ1-1
CASSYTDSLEAFF
TGTGCCAGCAGTTACACCGACAGCCTAGAAGCTTTCTTT
>TRBV5-1|TRBD1|.|TRBJ2-5
CASSLGDRGRFETQYF
TGCGCCAGCAGCTTGGGGGACAGGGGGCGCTTCGAGACCCAGTACTTC
>TRBV30|.|.|TRBJ1-6
CAWSVQSDNRRNSPLHF
TGTGCCTGGAGTGTACAATCGGACAACCGAAGGAATTCACCCCTCCACTTT
>TRBV19|TRBD1|few|TRBJ1-6
CASRDRVGSPLHF
TGTGCCAGTCGTGACAGGGTTGGTTCACCCCTCCACTTT
>TRBV7-8|.|.|TRBJ1-1
CASSLGHRWGNHTEAFF
TGTGCCAGCAGCTTAGGTCACAGGTGGGGCAATCACACTGAAGCTTTCTTT
>TRBV29-1|TRBD1|.|TRBJ2-7
CSVPGTGAYEQYF
TGCAGCGTTCCCGGGACAGGAGCCTACGAGCAGTACTTC
>TRBV2|.|medium-sized|TRBJ2-2
CATLGGDRANTGELFF
TGTGCCACCCTCGGGGGGGACAGGGCGAACACCGGGGAGCTGTTTTTT
>TRBV3-1/TRBV3-2|TRBD2|once|TRBJ2-7
CASSQGTSGNYEQYF
TGTGCCAGCAGCCAAGGGACTAGTGGGAATTACGAGCAGTACTTC
>TRBV25-1|.|.|TRBJ1-6
CASSLGGDNSPLHF
TGTGCCAGCAGCCTAGGGGGAGATAATTCACCCCTCCACTTT
>TRBV11-2|.|.|TRBJ1-3
CASSLDAGSSGNTIYF
TGTGCCAGCAGCTTAGATGCTGGCAGCTCTGGAAACACCATATATTTT
>TRBV7-2|TRBD2|.|TRBJ2-5
CASSLVSGGVGETQYF
TGTGCCAGCAGCTTAGTCAGCGGGGGGGTCGGAGAGACCCAGTACTTC
>TRBV7-9|TRBD2|.|TRBJ2-5
CASTDTSGGETQYF
TGTGCCAGCACCGACACTTCGGGAGGAGAGACCCAGTACTTC
>TRBV18|.|.|TRBJ1-1
CASSPPVSDRHFDTEAFF
TGTGCCAGCTCACCACCCGTTTCAGACAGGCACTTTGACACTGAAGCTTTCTTT
>TRBV30|.|.|TRBJ2-1
CAWSARGEGEQFF
TGTGCCTGGAGTGCACGGGGTGAGGGTGAGCAGTTCTTC
>TRBV5-1|TRBD2|.|TRBJ2-7
CASSLGGGTPYEQYF
TGCGCCAGCAGCCTCGGGGGGGGGACCCCCTACGAGCAGTACTTC